A single sample gave rise to the 19 T cell receptor beta chains below, sequenced in a study of naive and memory T cell subsets. The SP2 primer and nested alpha and beta constant region primers amplified ligated cDNA in four rounds. TCRdb re-derived calls from the 5' RACE reads in MiXCR, one entry per CDR3 protein. The sample consists of about 62,000 distinct CDR3 sequences, more than 6% of them appearing once. A UMI-containing oligonucleotide was joined by 3' ligation to the TCR cDNA template. The source is a female donor in good health.

In this sample, this clonotype turned up many times. V gene TRBV20-1 combines with J gene TRBJ2-3, with TRBD2 matching 12 bases. This CDR3 has 17 amino acids. J gave up 8 bases and V 3 bases, and 15 bases lay outside the gene matches. CDR1 DFQATT and CDR2 SNEGSKA come from the germline V gene (reference sequence). CDR3 residues: CSASHRSSGRAKGTQYF. The CDR3 DNA follows: TGCAGTGCTAGTCATCGGTCTAGCGGGAGGGCTAAAGGTACGCAGTATTTT.

This clonotype has only a few counts. The chain uses TRBV6-6 and TRBJ2-5; D tentatively reads TRBD1 or TRBD2 (5 bases each). The germline CDR1 and CDR2 sequences are MNHNY and SVGAGI (reference sequence). The V and J ends lost 0 bases and 5 bases respectively, with 13 bases between them. This CDR3 contains 15 residues. The CDR3 here is CASSYSGERGETQYF. In DNA, the CDR3 is TGTGCCAGCAGTTACTCGGGGGAGAGGGGCGAGACCCAGTACTTC.

This clonotype was recorded at least ten times. V and J are TRBV25-1 and TRBJ1-6, with TRBD1 matching 7 bases. This CDR3 spans 15 amino acids. From germline, CDR1 is MGHDK and CDR2 SYGVNS. J gave up 7 bases and V 1 base, and 4 bases lay outside the gene matches. CDR3 amino acids: CASSELTGRNSPLHF. Written as DNA, the CDR3 is TGTGCCAGCAGTGAATTGACAGGGAGGAATTCACCCCTCCACTTT.

The table lists this clonotype with many counts. The V and J genes are TRBV5-4 and TRBJ1-6; the D gene is possibly TRBD1 (5 bases). Deletions cut 0 bases from V and 6 bases from J, with 10 bases between. This CDR3 has 15 amino acids. Looked up from germline, CDR1 is SGHNT and CDR2 is YYREEE (reference sequence). CDR3 residues: CASSLDPGSNSPLHF. The CDR3 coding sequence is TGTGCCAGCAGCTTGGATCCAGGGTCTAATTCACCCCTCCACTTT.

There are a few counts of this clonotype. V is TRBV15 and J is TRBJ2-1; D not resolved. V was clipped by 1 base and J by 3 bases, with 16 bases between them. CDR1 and CDR2 (germline): LNHNV, YYDKDF (reference sequence). The CDR3 is made up of 17 amino acids. In DNA form, the CDR3 reads TGTGCCACCAGCAGAGGATCCTACCGTAGTCACTACAATGAGCAGTTCTTC. This gives the protein CATSRGSYRSHYNEQFF.

The V and J genes are TRBV6-4 and TRBJ2-7, with 8 bases lining up with TRBD1. The V gene end was trimmed by 6 bases and the J gene end by 3 bases; junction bases not matched to a gene: 10. The CDR3 runs to 15 residues. Germline V CDR1 and CDR2: MRHNA, SNTAGT. Here the CDR3 reads CASRKYSTGVYEQYF. CDR3 bases: TGTGCCAGCAGAAAATATTCGACAGGGGTCTACGAGCAGTACTTC.

This clonotype has only a few counts. The chain employs TRBV7-8 and TRBJ2-5; no clear D. The CDR3 is made up of 14 amino acids. In germline, CDR1 is SGHVS, CDR2 FQNEAQ. V lost 1 base and J lost 3, with 9 bases in between. The CDR3 region is CASSLVAGKETQYF. CDR3 bases: TGTGCCAGCAGCTTAGTTGCAGGAAAAGAGACCCAGTACTTC.

The chain combines TRBV7-9 with TRBJ2-7; 11 nucleotides line up with TRBD1. With 0 bases clipped from V and 3 bases from J, the junction kept 1 base outside the gene matches. The germline gives CDR1 SEHNR, CDR2 FQNEAQ (reference sequence). The CDR3 is 15 amino acids. The CDR3 sequence is CASSLAGTGGYEQYF. The CDR3 DNA follows: TGTGCCAGCAGCTTAGCGGGGACAGGGGGCTACGAGCAGTACTTC.

The V call is TRBV30, the J call TRBJ2-5; TRBD2 aligns across 12 bases. The ends lost 1 base at V and 1 base at J; junction bases unmatched: 1. There are 15 residues in the CDR3. Germline V lookup: CDR1 GTSNPN, CDR2 SVGIG (reference sequence). CDR3 bases: TGTGCCTGGAGTGCTAGCGGGGGGGCCCAAGAGACCCAGTACTTC. Encoded protein: CAWSASGGAQETQYF.

In this sample, this clonotype turned up many times. The V and J genes are TRBV7-9 and TRBJ1-5, with D tentatively TRBD1 (5 bases). There are 14 residues in the CDR3. V was clipped by 5 bases and J by 5 bases, with 13 bases between them. Looked up from germline, CDR1 is SEHNR and CDR2 is FQNEAQ (reference sequence). Here the CDR3 reads CASSPGWGDQPQHF. DNA for the CDR3: TGTGCCAGCAGCCCAGGCTGGGGGGATCAGCCCCAGCATTTT.

This clonotype was seen a handful of times. The gene calls are TRBV29-1 and TRBJ1-2; 7 bases fit TRBD1. CDR1 is SQVTM and CDR2 is ANQGSEA in the germline V gene. The length of the CDR3 is 15 residues. V dropped 5 bases and J dropped 3; count of bases not matched to a gene: 12. The chain's CDR3 is CSVPRDRPLDYGYTF. The CDR3 DNA is TGCAGCGTTCCCCGGGACAGACCCTTGGACTATGGCTACACCTTC.

A few counts support this clonotype. V gene TRBV5-3 combines with J gene TRBJ2-2, with 7 bases aligning to TRBD1. TRBV5-3 is an open reading frame, and its role is uncertain. V dropped 4 bases and J dropped 0; count of bases not matched to a gene: 15. The CDR3 runs 19 residues. CDR3 amino acids: CARSRDEPGQRTNTGELFF. In nucleotides, the CDR3 is TGTGCCAGAAGCAGAGATGAACCGGGACAGAGGACGAACACCGGGGAGCTGTTTTTT.

This clonotype was seen ten or more times. The rearrangement uses TRBV5-1 and TRBJ2-5; 11 bases fit TRBD2. The CDR3 is 16 amino acids. The V gene's germline CDR1 is SGHRS and CDR2 YFSETQ. Unmatched junction bases numbered 8, after V lost 5 bases and J lost 2 bases. CDR3 sequence (DNA): TGCGCCAGCAGTCAGGGGACTAGCGGCAGGCAAGAGACCCAGTACTTC. It specifies CASSQGTSGRQETQYF.

This clonotype occurred a few times. V is TRBV28 and J is TRBJ1-5; D unresolved. Germline-derived CDR1 and CDR2 are MDHEN and SYDVKM. Between the trimmed V and J ends, which lost 5 bases and 1 base, there was a span of 18 bases. The CDR3 spans 17 residues. This chain's CDR3 is CASSPLGRASSNQPQHF. In DNA, the CDR3 is TGTGCCAGCAGTCCCCTTGGACGGGCCAGCAGCAATCAGCCCCAGCATTTT.

This clonotype occurred many times. This chain uses TRBV20-1 with TRBJ1-1; D gene uncertain. The CDR3 is 15 residues long. The germline gives CDR1 DFQATT, CDR2 SNEGSKA (reference sequence). V lost 0 bases and J lost 3, with 14 bases in between. The CDR3 nucleotides are TGCAGTGCTAGAGACCTTCCGGGAGGATACACTGAAGCTTTCTTT. Translation: CSARDLPGGYTEAFF.

This chain uses TRBV6-6 with TRBJ1-1; D might be TRBD1 (6 bases). The CDR3 totals 16 residues. Trimming shortened V by 4 bases and J by 2 bases, and 17 bases separated the two germline ends. The germline V gene has CDR1 MNHNY and CDR2 SVGAGI (reference sequence). CDR3 sequence reads: CASSSRTDSKNTEAFF. The CDR3 DNA is TGTGCCAGCAGTTCCCGGACAGACTCTAAAAACACTGAAGCTTTCTTT.

The chain is built from TRBV11-1 and TRBJ2-7; no firm D call. Germline assignment: CDR1 SGHAT and CDR2 FQDESV (reference sequence). The CDR3 length is 13 residues. With 2 bases removed from V and 8 bases from J, the gap between germline ends came to 13 bases. Here the CDR3 reads CASSLKSTPQQYF. The CDR3 nucleotides are TGTGCCAGCAGCTTAAAGTCTACGCCACAGCAGTACTTC. Full variable domain (remainder filled in from reference TRBV11-1 and TRBJ2-7): EAEVAQSPRYKITEKSQAVAFWCDPISGHATLYWYRQILGQGPELLVQFQDESVVDDSQLPKDRFSAERLKGVDSTLKIQPAELGDSAMYLCASSLKSTPQQYFGPGTRLTVT.

This clonotype was observed at least ten times. The chain has TRBV7-9 and TRBJ1-1, with 8 bases identical to TRBD1. V lost 6 bases, J lost 4 bases, and 1 base stayed unmatched. Germline CDR1 SEHNR, CDR2 FQNEAQ (reference sequence). The CDR3 has 12 residues. CDR3 in amino acids: CASSTGGTEAFF. In DNA form, the CDR3 reads TGTGCCAGCAGTACAGGGGGCACTGAAGCTTTCTTT.

This clonotype was counted ten times or more. DNA for the CDR3: TGTGCCAGTAGTATCTGGTCAGGCGGGAGAAATCAGCCCCAGCATTTT. It specifies CASSIWSGGRNQPQHF. The genes are TRBV19 and TRBJ1-5; D is unresolved. This CDR3 has 16 amino acids. The V end was cut by 3 bases, the J end by 4 bases, with 16 bases between. Looked up from germline, CDR1 is LNHDA and CDR2 is SQIVND (reference sequence).